Given below is one T cell receptor beta chain in context. Its antigen is unidentified. TCRdb keeps only in-frame clones here, not all; method: immunoSEQ multiplex PCR. The sample includes 170,000 or so clones, approximately 61% of them seen just once. The CDR3 runs 14 residues. Germline V lookup: CDR1 KGHSH, CDR2 LQKENI. Trimming cost V 3 bases and J 7 bases; bases outside gene matches: 5. These data originate in a study of shared clonotypes between healthy human individuals. Study as a whole: Two women and a few men aged 18 to 49 served as donors.

Broader study findings: Naive CD4 clonotypes were shared across a few donors at 4% to 5%.

The TCR originated in a man aged 25 to 40 in good health. Specimen: memory CD4+ T cells sorted from blood. Subset indicated: CD45RA-negative fraction. The V and J genes are TRBV18 and TRBJ2-1; TRBD1 matches at 8 bases. The CDR3 DNA is TGTGCCAGCTCACCCCCGGGACAGGTAAATGAGCAGTTCTTC. Its translation: CASSPPGQVNEQFF.